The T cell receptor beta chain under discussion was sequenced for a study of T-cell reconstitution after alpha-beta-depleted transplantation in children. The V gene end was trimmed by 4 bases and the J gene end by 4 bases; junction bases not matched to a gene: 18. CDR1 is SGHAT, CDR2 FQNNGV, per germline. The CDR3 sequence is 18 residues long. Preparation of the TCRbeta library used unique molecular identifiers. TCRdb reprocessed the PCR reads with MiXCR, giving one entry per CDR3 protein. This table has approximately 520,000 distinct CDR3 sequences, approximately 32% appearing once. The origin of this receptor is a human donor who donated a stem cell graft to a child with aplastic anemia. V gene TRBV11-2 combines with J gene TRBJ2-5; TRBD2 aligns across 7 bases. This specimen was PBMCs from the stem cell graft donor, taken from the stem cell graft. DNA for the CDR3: TGTGCCAGCAGCTCAATCCTGAGGGAGGGCCCCACGCGAGAGACCCAGTACTTC. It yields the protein CASSSILREGPTRETQYF.